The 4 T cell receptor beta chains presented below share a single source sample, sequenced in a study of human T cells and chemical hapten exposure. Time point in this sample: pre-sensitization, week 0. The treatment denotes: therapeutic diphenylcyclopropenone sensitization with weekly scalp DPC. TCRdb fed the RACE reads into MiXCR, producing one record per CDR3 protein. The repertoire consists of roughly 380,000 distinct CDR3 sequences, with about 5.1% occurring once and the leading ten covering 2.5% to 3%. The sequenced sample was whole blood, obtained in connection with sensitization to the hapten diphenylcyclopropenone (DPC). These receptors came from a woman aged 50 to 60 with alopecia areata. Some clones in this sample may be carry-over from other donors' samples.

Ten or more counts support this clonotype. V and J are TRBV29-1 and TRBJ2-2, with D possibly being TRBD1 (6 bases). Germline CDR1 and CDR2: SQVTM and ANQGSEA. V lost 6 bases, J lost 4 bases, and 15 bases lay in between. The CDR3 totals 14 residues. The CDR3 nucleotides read TGCAGCGTAAGCCCCAGGGGTGGCACCGGGGAGCTGTTTTTT. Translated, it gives CSVSPRGGTGELFF.

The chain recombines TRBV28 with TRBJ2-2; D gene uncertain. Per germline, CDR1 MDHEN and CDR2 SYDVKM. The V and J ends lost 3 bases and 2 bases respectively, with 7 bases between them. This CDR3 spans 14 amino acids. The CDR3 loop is CASSLPDNTGELFF. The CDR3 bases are TGTGCCAGCAGTTTGCCAGATAACACCGGGGAGCTGTTTTTT.

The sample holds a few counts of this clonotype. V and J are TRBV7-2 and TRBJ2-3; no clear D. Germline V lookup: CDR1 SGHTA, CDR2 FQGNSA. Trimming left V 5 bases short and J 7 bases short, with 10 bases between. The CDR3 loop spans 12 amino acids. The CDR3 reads CASSNSLNTQYF. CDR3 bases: TGTGCCAGCAGCAACTCGCTAAATACGCAGTATTTT.

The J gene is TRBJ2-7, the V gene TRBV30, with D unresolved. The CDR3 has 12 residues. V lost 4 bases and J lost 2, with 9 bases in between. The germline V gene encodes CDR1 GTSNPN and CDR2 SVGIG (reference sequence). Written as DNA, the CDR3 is TGTGCCTGGAACTCTGGGCCCTACGAGCAGTACTTC. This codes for CAWNSGPYEQYF. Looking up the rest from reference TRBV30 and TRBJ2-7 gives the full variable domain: SQTIHQWPATLVQPVGSPLSLECTVEGTSNPNLYWYRQAAGRGLQLLFYSVGIGQISSEVPQNLSASRPQDRQFILSSKKLLLSDSGFYLCAWNSGPYEQYFGPGTRLTVT.